This TCR beta chain came from a study of T cells in Graves' hyperthyroidism and ophthalmopathy. In its sample, this clonotype was seen many times. From RNA transcripts, TCR beta CDR3 regions were amplified. Carried out on the TCR CDR3, a first-round RT-PCR used the HTBI primer set. MiXCR was run by TCRdb on the multiplex PCR reads, yielding one entry per CDR3 protein. The sample records around 490,000 distinct CDR3 sequences, just under 20% being singletons. The CDR3 is made up of 16 amino acids. Germline V gene lookup returns CDR1 SGHAT and CDR2 FQNNGV. V lost 1 base and J lost 5; bases outside the gene matches: 7.

The clonotype was recovered from a man aged 40-55 years with Graves' ophthalmopathy. The sample taken for sequencing was blood. V usage is TRBV11-2 and J usage is TRBJ2-4; TRBD1 agrees at 8 bases. The chain's CDR3 is CASSLVLSDRENIQYF. For the CDR3, the DNA is TGTGCCAGCAGCTTAGTCCTGTCGGACAGGGAAAACATTCAGTACTTC.